This T cell receptor beta chain appears in the sequencing data of a study of graft-versus-host responses after intestinal transplantation. At the level of the study: Multivisceral, liver-intestinal, or isolated intestinal grafts went to recipients.

Sequenced by immunoSEQ multiplex PCR; TCRdb stores in-frame clones only, minus some. The sample lists roughly 80,000 clones, about 92% occurring once. Study results and caveats: Some patients had graft-donor T cell macrochimerism, and their allografts showed high graft-versus-host to host-versus-graft clonal ratios. Recipient marrow held GvH clones, some first seen in ileum or blood.

Concerning this clone: Its specificity is not known.

Germline lookup yields CDR1 LNHDA and CDR2 SQIVND (reference sequence). The CDR3 runs 13 residues. The germline V and J ends were trimmed by 7 bases and 7 bases, with 11 bases remaining between them. Here the sequenced sample was PBMCs, taken 98 days after intestinal transplantation. V and J are TRBV19 and TRBJ1-6; no definite D call. This clonotype was sampled from a human patient who received an intestinal transplant, so some T cells may come from the graft donor. CDR3 bases: TGTGCCAGTATTGACCGGTGGAATTCACCCCTCCACTTT. Translated: CASIDRWNSPLHF.